Listed here are 11 T cell receptor beta chains from one sample, sequenced in a study of blood T cells in healthy people across ages. A sample-barcoded 5' primer and a J-beta primer mix were used in a second PCR of roughly 6 to 11 cycles. TCRdb reanalysed the 5' RACE reads using MiXCR and keeps one entry per CDR3 protein. In the table there are about 670,000 distinct CDR3 sequences, around 41% of which are singletons. Sequenced sample: blood. The receptors were sampled from a man older than 75 in good health.

The chain employs TRBV7-9 and TRBJ2-2; TRBD2 matches at 8 bases. CDR1 and CDR2 (germline): SEHNR, FQNEAQ (reference sequence). Unmatched junction bases numbered 5, after V lost 5 bases and J lost 0 bases. CDR3 size: 16 residues. This CDR3 is CASSRPGGPNTGELFF. The CDR3 DNA reads as TGTGCCAGCAGCCGTCCGGGAGGGCCGAACACCGGGGAGCTGTTTTTT.

This clonotype was detected only once. This chain links TRBV6-6 with TRBJ2-4; the D is unclear. The J call is in doubt because the DNA end fits TRBJ2-7 better. The CDR3 covers 13 residues. CDR1 MNHNY and CDR2 SVGAGI come from the germline V gene (reference sequence). CDR3 coding DNA: TGTGCCAGCAGTTACTCGGAGCTTGGCGAGCAGTACTTC. It specifies CASSYSELGEQYF.

This clonotype was seen just once. The CDR3 loop is CASSDEIAGSKREQYF. The CDR3 region has the DNA TGTGCCAGCAGTGATGAGATAGCGGGGTCCAAGCGCGAGCAGTACTTC. The gene calls are TRBV2 and TRBJ2-7; 8 bases are shared with TRBD2. The CDR3 has 16 residues. Germline CDR1 reads SNHLY; CDR2 reads FYNNEI. V lost 3 bases to trimming and J lost 6 bases; unmatched junction nucleotides: 13.

This chain joins TRBV4-1 and TRBJ2-7, with TRBD1 matching over 7 bases. The CDR3 has 16 residues. In germline, CDR1 is MGHRA, CDR2 YSYEKL. V gave up 0 bases and J gave up 2 bases; unmatched junction bases: 7. The CDR3: CASSQDWGQTPYEQYF. CDR3 DNA sequence: TGCGCCAGCAGCCAAGATTGGGGACAGACTCCCTACGAGCAGTACTTC.

With regard to this clonotype: The junction departs from the called germline gene at one end, perhaps through a read error. The chain employs TRBV11-1 and TRBJ1-1, with 8 bases identical to TRBD1. The CDR3 runs 15 residues. In germline, CDR1 is SGHAT, CDR2 FQDESV (reference sequence). The CDR3 DNA reads as TGTGCCAGCAGCTTCCCGGACAGGGCGAACACTGAAACTTTCTTT. Translating gives CASSFPDRANTETFF.

Only a few counts were recorded for this clonotype. CDR3 region: CASSPSPETQYF. The DNA for the CDR3 is TGTGCCAGCAGCCCATCTCCGGAGACCCAGTACTTC. The chain uses TRBV7-9 and TRBJ2-5; D gene unclear. The germline V and J ends were trimmed by 5 bases and 5 bases, with 9 bases remaining between them. CDR3 length equals 12 residues. The germline gives CDR1 SEHNR, CDR2 FQNEAQ (reference sequence).

This clonotype was recorded many times. The chain is built from TRBV7-8 and TRBJ2-3; D not resolved. There are 12 residues in the CDR3. Germline V gene lookup returns CDR1 SGHVS and CDR2 FQNEAQ. V was clipped by 5 bases and J by 2 bases, with 5 bases between them. The DNA of the CDR3 is TGTGCCAGCAGCCGGAACACAGATACGCAGTATTTT. This encodes CASSRNTDTQYF.

The chain has TRBV9 and TRBJ2-7; D is possibly TRBD1 or TRBD2 (7 bases each). CDR3 length: 19 amino acids. V lost 0 bases and J 0 bases, leaving 22 bases between the germline ends. Germline values: CDR1 SGDLS, CDR2 YYNGEE. The CDR3 DNA reads as TGTGCCAGCAGCGTAGGAGGTCAGGGGGGGGAGATGAGCTCCTACGAGCAGTACTTC. It yields the protein CASSVGGQGGEMSSYEQYF.

This clonotype appeared a few times. The rearrangement joins TRBV6-5 to TRBJ2-7, with D tentatively TRBD1 (5 bases). The CDR3 loop spans 14 amino acids. Germline V lookup: CDR1 MNHEY, CDR2 SVGAGI. The ends were cut back, 3 bases at V and 3 bases at J, with 12 bases in the middle. The CDR3 sequence is CASSYSDSFYEQYF. The CDR3 DNA sequence: TGTGCCAGCAGTTATTCCGACAGCTTCTACGAGCAGTACTTC.

The chain couples TRBV7-3 to TRBJ2-6, with TRBD1 matching 7 bases. Germline V gene lookup returns CDR1 SGHTA and CDR2 FQGTGA. This CDR3 has 19 amino acids. Unmatched junction bases numbered 9, after V lost 1 base and J lost 0 bases. CDR3 nucleotides: TGTGCCAGCAGCTTAAAACGGGACAGCCAGTTCTCTGGGGCCAACGTCCTGACTTTC. Translated, it gives CASSLKRDSQFSGANVLTF.

V gene TRBV20-1 combines with J gene TRBJ2-1, with D possibly being TRBD1 (6 bases). The CDR3 spans 15 residues. Germline-derived CDR1 and CDR2 are DFQATT and SNEGSKA (reference sequence). V lost 3 bases to trimming and J lost 0 bases, with 12 bases between them. CDR3 sequence: CSASIRGSSYNEQFF. CDR3 bases: TGCAGTGCTAGTATCAGGGGAAGCTCCTACAATGAGCAGTTCTTC.